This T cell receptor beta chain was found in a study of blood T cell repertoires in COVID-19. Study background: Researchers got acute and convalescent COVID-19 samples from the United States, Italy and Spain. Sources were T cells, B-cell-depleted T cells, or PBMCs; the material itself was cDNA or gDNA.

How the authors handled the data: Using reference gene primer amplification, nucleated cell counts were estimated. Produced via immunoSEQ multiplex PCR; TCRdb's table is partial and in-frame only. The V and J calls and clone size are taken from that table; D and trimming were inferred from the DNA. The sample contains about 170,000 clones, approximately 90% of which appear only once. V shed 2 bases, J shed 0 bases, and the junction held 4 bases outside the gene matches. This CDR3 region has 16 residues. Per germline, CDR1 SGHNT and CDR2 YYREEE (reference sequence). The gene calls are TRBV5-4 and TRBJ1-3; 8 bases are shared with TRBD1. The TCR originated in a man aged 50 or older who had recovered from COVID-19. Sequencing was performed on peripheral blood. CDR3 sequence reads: CASSLQGVLSGNTIYF. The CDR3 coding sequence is TGTGCCAGCAGCTTACAGGGGGTTCTCTCTGGAAACACCATATATTTT. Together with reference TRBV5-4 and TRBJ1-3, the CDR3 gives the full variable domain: ETGVTQSPTHLIKTRGQQVTLRCSSQSGHNTVSWYQQALGQGPQFIFQYYREEENGRGNFPPRFSGLQFPNYSSELNVNALELDDSALYLCASSLQGVLSGNTIYFGEGSWLTVV.